A single sample is the source of the 4 T cell receptor beta chains below, sequenced in a study of blood T cell repertoires in COVID-19. Some clones are missing from TCRdb's copy, which holds only in-frame ones; the method was immunoSEQ multiplex PCR. The sample contains approximately 200,000 clones, 70% to 90% of which appear only once. Material for sequencing was PBMCs or T cells enriched from blood (not recorded which). These TCRs come from a man in his forties who had recovered from COVID-19.

This chain joins TRBV3-1 (or the pseudogene TRBV3-2) and TRBJ2-1; D might be TRBD1 (6 bases). The CDR3 runs 15 residues. CDR1 and CDR2 from the germline V gene are LGHDT and YNNKEL (reference sequence). The V and J ends lost 1 base and 15 bases respectively, with 22 bases between them. CDR3 sequence reads: CASSQGGQKTIRLFF. The CDR3 DNA reads as TGTGCCAGCAGCCAAGGGGGACAAAAGACAATAAGATTGTTCTTC.

The chain joins TRBV10-3 to TRBJ1-2; possibly TRBD1 for D (6 bases). This CDR3 is built from 17 residues. CDR1 and CDR2 (germline): ENHRY, SYGVKD. V gave up 0 bases and J gave up 4 bases, with 18 bases separating them. Here the CDR3 reads CAISESTRQGNVYGYTF. The CDR3 DNA follows: TGTGCCATCAGTGAGTCGACTCGGCAGGGGAATGTCTATGGCTACACCTTC.

The genes are TRBV2 and TRBJ1-2, with a tentative D call TRBD1 (5 bases). This CDR3 is built from 14 residues. V lost 5 bases to trimming and J lost 8 bases, with 18 bases between them. Germline CDR1 and CDR2: SNHLY and FYNNEI. The CDR3 is CASSSPGLSGGYTF. DNA of the CDR3: TGTGCCAGCAGTTCTCCGGGACTTTCGGGGGGCTACACCTTC.

CDR3 nucleotides: TGTGCCAGTAGTATCCCTGGGGTAGCGGGAGTTCTCGGGCAGTTCTTC. Its translation: CASSIPGVAGVLGQFF. This chain links TRBV19 with TRBJ2-1; 9 bases match TRBD2. CDR3 length equals 16 residues. V shed 3 bases, J shed 12 bases, and the junction held 15 bases outside the gene matches. CDR1 and CDR2 (germline): LNHDA, SQIVND (reference sequence). Full variable domain (remainder filled in from reference TRBV19 and TRBJ2-1): DGGITQSPKYLFRKEGQNVTLSCEQNLNHDAMYWYRQDPGQGLRLIYYSQIVNDFQKGDIAEGYSVSREKKESFPLTVTSAQKNPTAFYLCASSIPGVAGVLGQFFGPGTRLTVL.